What follows are 20 T cell receptor beta chains derived from one specimen sequenced in a study of T cells in localized non-small cell lung cancer. The data were produced by immunoSEQ multiplex PCR, yet TCRdb's version contains in-frame clones alone and is incomplete. The data show about 36,000 clones, roughly 89% seen once. The material was peripheral blood, obtained before any cancer treatment. The receptors stem from a woman aged 40-70 years with stage I lung adenocarcinoma.

The V gene is TRBV18, the J gene TRBJ1-3; D gene uncertain. Germline-derived CDR1 and CDR2 are KGHSH and LQKENI. CDR3 length: 16 amino acids. Trimming cost V 3 bases and J 3 bases, with 15 bases left between them. The CDR3 sequence: CASSPQTVKNGNTIYF. DNA of the CDR3: TGTGCCAGCTCACCGCAGACGGTCAAAAATGGAAACACCATATATTTT. The complete variable domain, with remaining parts taken from reference TRBV18 and TRBJ1-3, reads NAGVMQNPRHLVRRRGQEARLRCSPMKGHSHVYWYRQLPEEGLKFMVYLQKENIIDESGMPKERFSAEFPKEGPSILRIQQVVRGDSAAYFCASSPQTVKNGNTIYFGEGSWLTVV.

The chain carries TRBV2 and TRBJ1-3, with D unresolved. The CDR3 is 13 amino acids. The V end was cut by 6 bases, the J end by 1 base, with 7 bases between. The germline gives CDR1 SNHLY, CDR2 FYNNEI. The DNA for the CDR3 is TGTGCCAGCAGAAGGGATTCTGGAAACACCATATATTTT. Its translation: CASRRDSGNTIYF.

The rearrangement uses TRBV7-9 and TRBJ1-2, with D unresolved. Trimming stripped 1 base from V and 6 bases from J, with 9 bases between. CDR1 is SEHNR and CDR2 is FQNEAQ in the germline V gene (reference sequence). CDR3 length: 13 residues. CDR3 nucleotide sequence: TGTGCCAGCAGCTTAGGACTTTCCAATGGCTACACCTTC. This gives the protein CASSLGLSNGYTF.

The chain uses TRBV10-3 and TRBJ1-2; 7 positions match TRBD1. The CDR3 is 15 amino acids. Trimming removed 4 bases from V and 4 bases from J; junction bases left unmatched: 9. The V gene's germline CDR1 is ENHRY and CDR2 SYGVKD. CDR3 sequence: CAISAGDSSFYGYTF. As DNA, the CDR3 is TGTGCCATCAGTGCTGGGGACAGCTCCTTCTATGGCTACACCTTC.

This chain links TRBV30 with TRBJ2-7; weak D call: TRBD2 (6 bases). The V gene lost 4 bases and the J gene lost 5 bases, with 12 bases spanning the gap. Germline CDR1 is GTSNPN and CDR2 is SVGIG (reference sequence). The CDR3 is 12 residues long. The CDR3: CAWIGDSNEQYF. For the CDR3, the DNA is TGTGCCTGGATAGGGGACTCTAACGAGCAGTACTTC.

This chain connects TRBV18 to TRBJ1-2; no clear D gene. CDR1 is KGHSH, CDR2 LQKENI, per germline. V shed 3 bases and J shed 8 bases, with 16 bases lying between them. The CDR3 contains 14 residues. CDR3 region: CASSPNFGQSGYTF. In DNA form, the CDR3 reads TGTGCCAGCTCACCGAATTTCGGCCAGTCAGGCTACACCTTC.

V usage is TRBV6-6 and J usage is TRBJ2-2, with a possible D match to TRBD1 (6 bases). This CDR3 has 13 residues. The V gene's germline CDR1 is MNHNY and CDR2 SVGAGI (reference sequence). The ends were cut back, 10 bases at V and 5 bases at J, with 14 bases in the middle. This CDR3 reads CATNFRGTGELFF. CDR3 in DNA: TGTGCCACCAACTTTAGGGGGACCGGGGAGCTGTTTTTT.

Here the CDR3 reads CASSERLAGGYTDTQYF. The CDR3 DNA sequence: TGTGCCAGCAGCGAGAGACTAGCGGGGGGATACACAGATACGCAGTATTTT. V gene TRBV14 combines with J gene TRBJ2-3; 13 positions agree with TRBD2. The CDR3 totals 17 residues. Germline CDR1 is SGHDN and CDR2 is FVKESK. Losses at the gene ends were 5 bases for V and 2 bases for J; bases not matched to a gene: 7.

The chain joins TRBV2 to TRBJ1-2; tentative D call: TRBD1 (6 bases). Germline V gene lookup returns CDR1 SNHLY and CDR2 FYNNEI. The CDR3 has 15 residues. With 1 base removed from V and 2 bases from J, the gap between germline ends came to 11 bases. CDR3 residues: CASSEDNRENYGYTF. CDR3 DNA: TGTGCCAGCAGTGAAGATAACAGGGAGAACTATGGCTACACCTTC.

This clone has a handful of counts. The chain is built from TRBV2 and TRBJ1-2; TRBD1 matches 8 bases. V was clipped by 5 bases and J by 6 bases; unmatched bases: 5. CDR3 length equals 13 residues. Per the germline V gene, CDR1 is SNHLY and CDR2 is FYNNEI. The CDR3 is CASSPRTGNGYTF. The CDR3 region has the DNA TGTGCCAGCAGTCCACGGACAGGGAATGGCTACACCTTC.

J is TRBJ2-6 and V is TRBV11-3; D remains unclear. CDR1 is SGHNT, CDR2 YENEEA, per germline. V lost 2 bases, J lost 2 bases, and 7 bases lay in between. The CDR3 has 15 amino acids. The CDR3 sequence: CASSLIGTGANVLTF. In nucleotides, the CDR3 is TGTGCCAGCAGCTTAATCGGAACTGGGGCCAACGTCCTGACTTTC.

The V gene is TRBV5-5, the J gene TRBJ2-3; perhaps TRBD2 as D (5 bases). This CDR3 has 14 amino acids. Germline V CDR1 and CDR2: SGHKS, YYEKEE (reference sequence). The ends were cut back, 2 bases at V and 3 bases at J, with 10 bases in the middle. The CDR3, as DNA: TGTGCCAGCAGCTTTCGGGGTACGACAGATACGCAGTATTTT. Protein: CASSFRGTTDTQYF.

V usage is TRBV27 and J usage is TRBJ1-2; D unresolved. CDR3 size: 14 residues. The V gene lost 7 bases and the J gene lost 8 bases, with 20 bases spanning the gap. CDR1 is MNHEY and CDR2 is SMNVEV in the germline V gene (reference sequence). The CDR3 is CASTPRIGRTGYTF. The CDR3 DNA sequence: TGTGCCAGCACTCCCAGGATAGGGAGAACCGGCTACACCTTC.

The chain employs TRBV2 and TRBJ1-5; D gene ambiguous. V lost 7 bases to trimming and J lost 6 bases, with 13 bases between them. The CDR3 covers 13 residues. Germline V gene sequence: CDR1 SNHLY, CDR2 FYNNEI. This chain's CDR3 is CASILRWGQPQHF. The CDR3 DNA is TGTGCCAGCATCCTCCGATGGGGTCAGCCCCAGCATTTT.

The gene calls are TRBV14 and TRBJ2-1; 9 nucleotides line up with TRBD1. This CDR3 comprises 16 residues. With V trimmed by 1 base and J by 10 bases, 11 bases remained unmatched. The V gene's germline CDR1 is SGHDN and CDR2 FVKESK. The CDR3 protein is CASSQAIGTGWGEQFF. As DNA, the CDR3 is TGTGCCAGCAGCCAAGCAATCGGGACAGGGTGGGGCGAGCAGTTCTTC.

The chain carries TRBV30 and TRBJ2-6; a possible D gene is TRBD2 (5 bases). The CDR3 totals 16 residues. V shed 2 bases and J shed 0 bases, with 11 bases lying between them. Germline V gene lookup returns CDR1 GTSNPN and CDR2 SVGIG (reference sequence). As DNA, the CDR3 is TGTGCCTGGAGTTCAGGACTGATCTCTGGGGCCAACGTCCTGACTTTC. As protein: CAWSSGLISGANVLTF.

The chain has TRBV21-1 and TRBJ1-1. TRBV21-1 is designated a pseudogene. The CDR3 sequence is 15 residues long. CDR3 residues: CASLLRGRMDTEAFF. DNA for the CDR3: TGTGCCAGCCTTCTCCGGGGAAGGATGGACACTGAAGCTTTCTTT.

The V gene is TRBV19, the J gene TRBJ2-7, with D tentatively TRBD1 or TRBD2 (5 bases each). CDR1 and CDR2 (germline): LNHDA, SQIVND (reference sequence). V was trimmed by 5 bases and J by 3 bases, leaving 8 bases between them. The CDR3 has 12 residues. CDR3 nucleotides: TGTGCCAGTAGTGTGGGGGACTACGAGCAGTACTTC. It translates to CASSVGDYEQYF.

J is TRBJ1-1 and V is TRBV15; D perhaps matches TRBD1 (5 bases). The germline V and J ends were trimmed by 0 bases and 6 bases, with 8 bases remaining between them. Germline CDR1 is LNHNV and CDR2 is YYDKDF (reference sequence). The CDR3 extends over 13 amino acids. This chain's CDR3 is CATSRDWGSEAFF. The CDR3 DNA reads TGTGCCACCAGCAGAGATTGGGGGTCTGAAGCTTTCTTT.

The J gene is TRBJ2-3, the V gene TRBV28; 7 bases match TRBD2. There are 19 residues in the CDR3. The junction had 15 bases not matched to a gene; V was cut back by 3 bases and J by 0 bases. The germline CDR1 and CDR2 sequences are MDHEN and SYDVKM. CDR3 coding DNA: TGTGCCAGCAGTTTGCAACTTGGGGGGGGGATGACTAGCACAGATACGCAGTATTTT. It encodes CASSLQLGGGMTSTDTQYF.